The 32 T cell receptor beta chains reported below all come from one sample, sequenced in a study of OX40 agonist ivuxolimab in advanced cancers. Produced via immunoSEQ multiplex PCR; TCRdb's table is partial and in-frame only. The sample holds 80,000 to 95,000 clones, approximately 91% seen once. The sequencing here drew on CD4+ or CD8+ T cells sorted from blood, taken in a trial of the OX40 agonist ivuxolimab. The receptors originated from an adult with an advanced solid tumor such as melanoma, head and neck, liver or kidney cancer.

The V and J genes are TRBV19 and TRBJ1-4, with D perhaps TRBD1 (5 bases). Trimming took 6 bases from V and 6 from J, leaving 11 bases between them. Germline values: CDR1 LNHDA, CDR2 SQIVND (reference sequence). The CDR3 has 13 residues. The CDR3 DNA reads as TGTGCCAGTAGAGGGACGGCGGATGAAAAACTGTTTTTT. The encoded protein is CASRGTADEKLFF.

This chain links TRBV30 with TRBJ1-2; D is uncertain. The CDR3 covers 14 residues. CDR1 is GTSNPN, CDR2 SVGIG, per germline (reference sequence). The V gene lost 3 bases and the J gene lost 4 bases, with 15 bases spanning the gap. The CDR3 loop is CAWSLRAAPYGYTF. In nucleotides, the CDR3 is TGTGCCTGGAGCCTCCGGGCAGCACCCTATGGCTACACCTTC.

The V and J genes are TRBV7-2 and TRBJ2-7; 7 positions agree with TRBD2. Germline lookup yields CDR1 SGHTA and CDR2 FQGNSA. Trimming cost V 6 bases and J 4 bases; bases outside gene matches: 9. The CDR3 runs to 14 residues. CDR3 sequence reads: CASRKERGAYEQYF. CDR3 in DNA: TGTGCCAGCAGAAAGGAGCGGGGTGCGTACGAGCAGTACTTC.

The chain joins TRBV30 to TRBJ1-5, with a tentative D call TRBD1 (6 bases). Trimming stripped 0 bases from V and 3 bases from J, with 12 bases between. Germline assignment: CDR1 GTSNPN and CDR2 SVGIG (reference sequence). CDR3 length: 15 residues. The DNA of the CDR3 is TGTGCCTGGAGTGTATCGGGGACACTCAATCAGCCCCAGCATTTT. Protein: CAWSVSGTLNQPQHF. Drawing the rest from reference TRBV30 and TRBJ1-5, the complete variable domain is SQTIHQWPATLVQPVGSPLSLECTVEGTSNPNLYWYRQAAGRGLQLLFYSVGIGQISSEVPQNLSASRPQDRQFILSSKKLLLSDSGFYLCAWSVSGTLNQPQHFGDGTRLSIL.

The V gene is TRBV5-4, the J gene TRBJ2-7; a weak D match, TRBD1 (5 bases). Trimming cost V 0 bases and J 2 bases, with 9 bases left between them. The germline CDR1 and CDR2 sequences are SGHNT and YYREEE (reference sequence). The CDR3 totals 14 residues. The CDR3: CASSLGTGAYEQYF. The CDR3 DNA reads TGTGCCAGCAGCTTGGGTACAGGTGCCTACGAGCAGTACTTC.

This clone was recorded a few times. This chain joins TRBV19 and TRBJ2-7, with a weak D call TRBD1 (5 bases). CDR3 size: 13 residues. Deletions cut 6 bases from V and 3 bases from J, with 12 bases between. Looked up from germline, CDR1 is LNHDA and CDR2 is SQIVND (reference sequence). CDR3 coding DNA: TGTGCCAGTAGCCTCGACAGAAACTACGAGCAGTACTTC. Residues: CASSLDRNYEQYF.

This chain joins TRBV19 and TRBJ1-1; no firm D call. The ends were cut back, 6 bases at V and 1 base at J, with 15 bases in the middle. The CDR3 has 15 residues. The V gene's germline CDR1 is LNHDA and CDR2 SQIVND (reference sequence). Here the CDR3 reads CASRLLGSGNTEAFF. Here the CDR3 DNA reads TGTGCCAGTAGACTCTTGGGGTCGGGGAACACTGAAGCTTTCTTT. Looking up the rest from reference TRBV19 and TRBJ1-1 gives the full variable domain: DGGITQSPKYLFRKEGQNVTLSCEQNLNHDAMYWYRQDPGQGLRLIYYSQIVNDFQKGDIAEGYSVSREKKESFPLTVTSAQKNPTAFYLCASRLLGSGNTEAFFGQGTRLTVV.

The chain uses TRBV29-1 and TRBJ2-2; 7 bases fit TRBD1. V shed 2 bases, J shed 4 bases, and the junction held 10 bases outside the gene matches. The CDR3 covers 16 residues. Germline loops: CDR1 SQVTM, CDR2 ANQGSEA. This CDR3 is CSVERIVRGSTGELFF. The CDR3 DNA is TGCAGCGTTGAAAGAATCGTCAGGGGGAGCACCGGGGAGCTGTTTTTT.

The chain carries TRBV30 and TRBJ1-1; unclear D gene. The germline CDR1 and CDR2 sequences are GTSNPN and SVGIG (reference sequence). Trimming took off 3 bases at V and 0 bases at J, with 8 bases between the two ends. The CDR3 extends over 13 amino acids. CDR3 bases: TGTGCCTGGAGGGACCGGATGAACACTGAAGCTTTCTTT. It encodes CAWRDRMNTEAFF.

The rearrangement joins TRBV10-3 to TRBJ1-2; the D gene is possibly TRBD1 (6 bases). Trimming removed 0 bases from V and 2 bases from J, with 10 bases in between. CDR1 is ENHRY and CDR2 is SYGVKD in the germline V gene. This CDR3 has 15 amino acids. In DNA form, the CDR3 reads TGTGCCATCAGTGAGTCCCCGCAGGGGAACTATGGCTACACCTTC. It specifies CAISESPQGNYGYTF.

This CDR3 is CASSLDGSNQPQHF. In DNA form, the CDR3 reads TGTGCCAGCAGTCTCGACGGTAGCAATCAGCCCCAGCATTTT. The gene calls are TRBV6-4 and TRBJ1-5; no clear D gene. Germline loops: CDR1 MRHNA, CDR2 SNTAGT. V was cut by 5 bases and J by 0 bases, with 8 bases left in between. The CDR3 loop spans 14 amino acids.

This rearrangement joins TRBV28 to TRBJ2-7, with a possible D match to TRBD1 (6 bases). The CDR3 contains 15 residues. Germline V gives CDR1 MDHEN, CDR2 SYDVKM. V was pared by 1 base and J by 1 base, with 11 bases between. The CDR3 reads CASSLYSTGSYEQYF. The CDR3 DNA follows: TGTGCCAGCAGTTTATATTCGACAGGTTCCTACGAGCAGTACTTC.

This clone came up once. The sample holds other DNA sequences that translate to the same CDR3. This sequence joins TRBV30 and TRBJ2-5; unclear D gene. The CDR3 runs 11 residues. Trimming pared 0 bases from V and 2 bases from J, leaving 1 base between. From germline, CDR1 is GTSNPN and CDR2 SVGIG (reference sequence). This CDR3 is CAWSVQETQYF. CDR3 DNA sequence: TGTGCCTGGAGTGTACAAGAGACCCAGTACTTC.

The chain is built from TRBV6-4 and TRBJ2-7; a weak D match, TRBD1 (5 bases). Germline V gene lookup returns CDR1 MRHNA and CDR2 SNTAGT. The CDR3 extends over 13 amino acids. V lost 5 bases, J lost 4 bases, and 12 bases lay in between. This chain's CDR3 is CASSPIRGYEQYF. CDR3 coding DNA: TGTGCCAGCAGTCCTATTAGGGGATACGAGCAGTACTTC.

The genes are TRBV28 and TRBJ1-2; 7 positions match TRBD1. The CDR3 consists of 15 residues. V shed 2 bases and J 2 bases; nucleotides not matched to a gene: 5. In germline, CDR1 is MDHEN, CDR2 SYDVKM. The CDR3 region is CASSLSDRVNYGYTF. The CDR3 DNA sequence: TGTGCCAGCAGTTTAAGCGACAGGGTAAACTATGGCTACACCTTC.

The chain links TRBV19 to TRBJ2-7, with D uncertain. Germline V lookup: CDR1 LNHDA, CDR2 SQIVND (reference sequence). The CDR3 spans 13 residues. The V and J ends lost 0 bases and 1 base respectively, with 4 bases between them. The CDR3 here is CASSIDASYEQYF. In nucleotides, the CDR3 is TGTGCCAGTAGTATAGATGCGTCCTACGAGCAGTACTTC.

The rearrangement links TRBV5-1 to TRBJ2-2; 12 bases line up with TRBD2. Per germline, CDR1 SGHRS and CDR2 YFSETQ. Trimming took 2 bases from V and 7 from J; bases not matched to a gene: 3. The CDR3 totals 15 residues. The CDR3 sequence is CASSFRTSGIGELFF. CDR3 in DNA: TGCGCCAGCAGCTTTAGGACTAGCGGGATCGGGGAGCTGTTTTTT.

The chain links TRBV7-7 to TRBJ2-3, with 12 nucleotides matching TRBD2. This CDR3 is 18 amino acids long. After removal of 5 bases from V and 8 bases from J, the junction contained 17 bases not matched to a gene. The germline V gene has CDR1 SSHAT and CDR2 FNYEAQ (reference sequence). The CDR3 loop reads CASSPAWASGGAVATQYF. CDR3 coding DNA: TGTGCCAGCAGCCCAGCCTGGGCTAGCGGGGGGGCCGTCGCTACGCAGTATTTT.

V gene TRBV18 combines with J gene TRBJ2-5; unclear D gene. V lost 3 bases and J lost 3, with 5 bases in between. The CDR3 loop spans 12 amino acids. CDR1 and CDR2 from the germline V gene are KGHSH and LQKENI. CDR3 in amino acids: CASSPNEETQYF. The DNA of the CDR3 is TGTGCCAGCTCACCTAACGAAGAGACCCAGTACTTC.

The chain has TRBV7-3 and TRBJ2-1, with D maybe TRBD1 (5 bases). V lost 4 bases, J lost 3 bases, and 7 bases lay in between. The CDR3 is made up of 13 amino acids. Germline V lookup: CDR1 SGHTA, CDR2 FQGTGA. CDR3 loop: CASSSDNYNEQFF. The CDR3 DNA sequence: TGTGCCAGCAGCTCGGACAACTACAATGAGCAGTTCTTC. Looking up the rest from reference TRBV7-3 and TRBJ2-1 gives the full variable domain: GAGVSQTPSNKVTEKGKYVELRCDPISGHTALYWYRQSLGQGPEFLIYFQGTGAADDSGLPNDRFFAVRPEGSVSTLKIQRTERGDSAVYLCASSSDNYNEQFFGPGTRLTVL.

This chain joins TRBV9 and TRBJ1-5; D perhaps matches TRBD1 (5 bases). Germline CDR1 SGDLS, CDR2 YYNGEE. CDR3 length: 17 amino acids. Trimming removed 0 bases from V and 6 bases from J, with 19 bases in between. As DNA, the CDR3 is TGTGCCAGCAGCGTAGGAGATGAGGGGCTTAGTCGTCAGCCCCAGCATTTT. It encodes CASSVGDEGLSRQPQHF.

This chain uses TRBV9 with TRBJ1-6; 10 positions match TRBD1. CDR3 size: 14 residues. Germline V lookup: CDR1 SGDLS, CDR2 YYNGEE. The V segment lost 5 bases and the J segment 8 bases; nucleotides outside the gene matches: 4. The CDR3 DNA reads TGTGCCAGCAGTAGACAGGGGGCGGATTCACCCCTCCACTTT. Amino acids: CASSRQGADSPLHF.

The genes are TRBV19 and TRBJ1-1; D perhaps matches TRBD1 (6 bases). V was trimmed by 0 bases and J by 11 bases, leaving 13 bases between them. Germline lookup yields CDR1 LNHDA and CDR2 SQIVND (reference sequence). The CDR3 is 13 residues long. In DNA, the CDR3 is TGTGCCAGTAGTATAGATGCCGGACAGTCGGCTTTCTTT. It codes for CASSIDAGQSAFF.

In its sample, this clone was seen once. The chain employs TRBV6-5 and TRBJ2-3, with 10 bases identical to TRBD2. Per germline, CDR1 MNHEY and CDR2 SVGAGI. The CDR3 contains 15 residues. The V and J ends lost 6 bases and 4 bases, in that order; junction bases with no gene match: 7. This chain's CDR3 is CASSLAGGVPDTQYF. CDR3 bases: TGTGCCAGCAGCTTAGCGGGAGGAGTCCCAGATACGCAGTATTTT.

The chain is built from TRBV2 and TRBJ2-5; 10 positions agree with TRBD2. The ends lost 9 bases at V and 4 bases at J; junction bases unmatched: 8. Looked up from germline, CDR1 is SNHLY and CDR2 is FYNNEI. The CDR3 loop spans 14 amino acids. This CDR3 is CARLGTSEGETQYF. DNA of the CDR3: TGTGCCAGACTAGGGACTAGCGAGGGAGAGACCCAGTACTTC.

The chain carries TRBV21-1 and TRBJ1-1. TRBV21-1 is classified as a pseudogene. The CDR3 contains 14 residues. The CDR3 is CASSVPSGNTEAFF. The CDR3 DNA sequence: TGTGCCAGCAGCGTACCGTCCGGGAACACTGAAGCTTTCTTT.

The DNA for the CDR3 is TGTGCCAGTAGTATTGGGGGGGGTTGGACTGAAGCTTTCTTT. It yields the protein CASSIGGGWTEAFF. The gene calls are TRBV19 and TRBJ1-1; TRBD1 is a possible D gene (5 bases). In germline, CDR1 is LNHDA, CDR2 SQIVND (reference sequence). V was trimmed by 3 bases and J by 5 bases, leaving 13 bases between them. The CDR3 runs 14 residues.

The CDR3 reads CATSGYRDSTDTQYF. In DNA form, the CDR3 reads TGTGCCACCAGCGGCTACCGGGACTCGACAGATACGCAGTATTTT. The chain carries TRBV15 and TRBJ2-3; weak D call: TRBD2 (6 bases). CDR1 and CDR2 from the germline V gene are LNHNV and YYDKDF (reference sequence). V was shortened by 5 bases and J by 3 bases, with 15 bases between the two germline ends. The CDR3 runs to 15 residues. Combining the CDR3 with reference TRBV15 and TRBJ2-3 gives the whole variable domain DAMVIQNPRYQVTQFGKPVTLSCSQTLNHNVMYWYQQKSSQAPKLLFHYYDKDFNNEADTPDNFQSRRPNTSFCFLDIRSPGLGDTAMYLCATSGYRDSTDTQYFGPGTRLTVL.

The CDR3 nucleotides are TGTGCCTGGTCTCCGGGACTAGCGGAGGATGAGCAGTTCTTC. Translating it yields CAWSPGLAEDEQFF. J is TRBJ2-1 and V is TRBV30, with TRBD2 matching 11 bases. V lost 5 bases to trimming and J lost 8 bases; unmatched junction nucleotides: 8. The germline V gene has CDR1 GTSNPN and CDR2 SVGIG (reference sequence). The CDR3 extends over 14 amino acids. The entire variable domain, with the rest obtained from reference TRBV30 and TRBJ2-1, is as follows: SQTIHQWPATLVQPVGSPLSLECTVEGTSNPNLYWYRQAAGRGLQLLFYSVGIGQISSEVPQNLSASRPQDRQFILSSKKLLLSDSGFYLCAWSPGLAEDEQFFGPGTRLTVL.

This clone appeared once. The V gene is TRBV5-1, the J gene TRBJ2-5; possibly TRBD1 for D (6 bases). CDR1 and CDR2 from the germline V gene are SGHRS and YFSETQ. CDR3 length equals 15 residues. The V end was cut by 4 bases, the J end by 1 base, with 14 bases between. The CDR3: CASSALTGSQETQYF. The DNA for the CDR3 is TGCGCCAGCAGCGCATTGACAGGCTCCCAAGAGACCCAGTACTTC.

This chain uses TRBV11-3 with TRBJ2-7; 9 nucleotides line up with TRBD1. The CDR3 contains 15 residues. Germline V gene lookup returns CDR1 SGHNT and CDR2 YENEEA. V lost 5 bases, J lost 4 bases, and 9 bases stayed unmatched. The CDR3 loop is CASSPGTGNAYEQYF. CDR3 nucleotide sequence: TGTGCCAGCAGCCCAGGGACAGGGAACGCTTACGAGCAGTACTTC.

The chain carries TRBV5-1 and TRBJ1-4, with 11 bases lining up with TRBD1. With 0 bases clipped from V and 7 bases from J, the junction kept 2 bases outside the gene matches. CDR3 size: 15 residues. CDR1 is SGHRS, CDR2 YFSETQ, per germline. The CDR3 is CASSLDGTGGEKLFF. DNA of the CDR3: TGCGCCAGCAGCTTGGATGGGACAGGGGGTGAAAAACTGTTTTTT. Filled out from reference TRBV5-1 and TRBJ1-4, the complete variable domain reads KAGVTQTPRYLIKTRGQQVTLSCSPISGHRSVSWYQQTPGQGLQFLFEYFSETQRNKGNFPGRFSGRQFSNSRSEMNVSTLELGDSALYLCASSLDGTGGEKLFFGSGTQLSVL.